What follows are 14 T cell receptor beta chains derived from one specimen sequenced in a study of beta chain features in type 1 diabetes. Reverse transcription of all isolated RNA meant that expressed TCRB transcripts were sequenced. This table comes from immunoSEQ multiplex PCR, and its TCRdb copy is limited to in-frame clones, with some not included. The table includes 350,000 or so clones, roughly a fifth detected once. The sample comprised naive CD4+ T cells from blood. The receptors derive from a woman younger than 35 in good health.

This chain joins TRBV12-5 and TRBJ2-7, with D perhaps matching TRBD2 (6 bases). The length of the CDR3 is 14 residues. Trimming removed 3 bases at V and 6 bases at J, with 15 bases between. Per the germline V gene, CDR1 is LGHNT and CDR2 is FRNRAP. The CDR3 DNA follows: TGTGCTAGTGGTTTTAGCGGTGCTATCCTCGAGCAGTACTTC. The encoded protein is CASGFSGAILEQYF. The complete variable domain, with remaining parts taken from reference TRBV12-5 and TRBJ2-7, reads DARVTQTPRHKVTEMGQEVTMRCQPILGHNTVFWYRQTMMQGLELLAYFRNRAPLDDSGMPKDRFSAEMPDATLATLKIQPSEPRDSAVYFCASGFSGAILEQYFGPGTRLTVT.

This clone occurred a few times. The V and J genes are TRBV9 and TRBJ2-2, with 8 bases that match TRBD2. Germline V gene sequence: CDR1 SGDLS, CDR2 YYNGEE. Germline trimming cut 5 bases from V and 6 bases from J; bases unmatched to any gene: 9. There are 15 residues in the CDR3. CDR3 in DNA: TGTGCCAGCAGTTTAGCGGGGACAATATCCGGGGAGCTGTTTTTT. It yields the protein CASSLAGTISGELFF.

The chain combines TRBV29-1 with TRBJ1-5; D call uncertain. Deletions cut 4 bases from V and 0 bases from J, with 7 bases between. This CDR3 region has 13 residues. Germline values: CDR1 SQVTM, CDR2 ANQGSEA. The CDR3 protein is CSVAGNSNQPQHF. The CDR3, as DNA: TGCAGCGTTGCAGGAAATAGCAATCAGCCCCAGCATTTT.

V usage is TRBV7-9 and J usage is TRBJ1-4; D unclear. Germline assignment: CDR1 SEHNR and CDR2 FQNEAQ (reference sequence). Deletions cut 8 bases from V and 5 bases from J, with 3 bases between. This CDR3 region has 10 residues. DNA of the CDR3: TGTGCCAGCGAGAATGAAAAACTGTTTTTT. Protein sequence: CASENEKLFF.

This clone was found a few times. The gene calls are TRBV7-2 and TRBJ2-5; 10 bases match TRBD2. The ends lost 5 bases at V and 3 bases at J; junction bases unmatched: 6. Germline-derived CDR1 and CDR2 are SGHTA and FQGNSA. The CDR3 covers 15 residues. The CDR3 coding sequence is TGTGCCAGCAGCGATGGACTAGCGGATAAAGAGACCCAGTACTTC. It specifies CASSDGLADKETQYF. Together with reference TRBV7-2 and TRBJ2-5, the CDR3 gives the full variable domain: GAGVSQSPSNKVTEKGKDVELRCDPISGHTALYWYRQSLGQGLEFLIYFQGNSAPDKSGLPSDRFSAERTGGSVSTLTIQRTQQEDSAVYLCASSDGLADKETQYFGPGTRLLVL.

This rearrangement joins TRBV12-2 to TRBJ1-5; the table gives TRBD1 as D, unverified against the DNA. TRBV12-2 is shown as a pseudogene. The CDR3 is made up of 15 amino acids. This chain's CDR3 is CASRFPRDLNQPQHF. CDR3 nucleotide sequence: TGTGCAAGTCGCTTTCCCAGGGATCTCAATCAGCCCCAGCATTTT.

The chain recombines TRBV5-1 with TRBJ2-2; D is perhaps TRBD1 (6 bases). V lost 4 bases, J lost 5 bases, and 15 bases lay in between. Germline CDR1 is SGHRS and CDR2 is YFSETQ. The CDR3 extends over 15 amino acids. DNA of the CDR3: TGCGCCAGCAGCCTGGACAGTGTCCCTACCGGGGAGCTGTTTTTT. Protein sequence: CASSLDSVPTGELFF.

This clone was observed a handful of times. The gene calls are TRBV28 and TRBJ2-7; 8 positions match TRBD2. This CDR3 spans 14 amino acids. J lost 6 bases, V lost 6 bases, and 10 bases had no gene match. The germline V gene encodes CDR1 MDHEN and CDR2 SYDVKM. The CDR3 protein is CASSLAGSLLEQYF. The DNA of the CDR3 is TGTGCCAGCAGCCTAGCGGGTTCCCTACTCGAGCAGTACTTC.

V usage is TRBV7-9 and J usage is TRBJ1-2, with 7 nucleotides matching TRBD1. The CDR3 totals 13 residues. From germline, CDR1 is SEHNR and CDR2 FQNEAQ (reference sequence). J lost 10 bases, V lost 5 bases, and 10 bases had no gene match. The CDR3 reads CASSEDRRGDYTF. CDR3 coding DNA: TGTGCCAGCAGCGAGGACAGGAGGGGAGACTACACCTTC.

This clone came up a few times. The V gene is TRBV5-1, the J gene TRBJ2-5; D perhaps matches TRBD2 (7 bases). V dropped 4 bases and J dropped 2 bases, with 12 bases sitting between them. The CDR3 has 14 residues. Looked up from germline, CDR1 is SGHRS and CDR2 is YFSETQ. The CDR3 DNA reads TGCGCCAGCAGCGGCGGGGGCCCTCAAGAGACCCAGTACTTC. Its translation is CASSGGGPQETQYF.

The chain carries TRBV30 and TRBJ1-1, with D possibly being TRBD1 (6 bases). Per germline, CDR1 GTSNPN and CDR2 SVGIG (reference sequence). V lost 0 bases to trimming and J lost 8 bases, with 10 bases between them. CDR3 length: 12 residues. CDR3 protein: CAWSVGGQEAFF. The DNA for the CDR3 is TGTGCCTGGAGTGTGGGGGGGCAAGAAGCTTTCTTT.

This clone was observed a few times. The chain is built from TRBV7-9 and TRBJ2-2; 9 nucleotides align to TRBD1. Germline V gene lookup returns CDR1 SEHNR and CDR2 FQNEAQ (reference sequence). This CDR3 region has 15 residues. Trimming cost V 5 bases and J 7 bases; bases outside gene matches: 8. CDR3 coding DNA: TGTGCCAGCAGCCTGGGACAGGGACGAAGCGGGGAGCTGTTTTTT. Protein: CASSLGQGRSGELFF.

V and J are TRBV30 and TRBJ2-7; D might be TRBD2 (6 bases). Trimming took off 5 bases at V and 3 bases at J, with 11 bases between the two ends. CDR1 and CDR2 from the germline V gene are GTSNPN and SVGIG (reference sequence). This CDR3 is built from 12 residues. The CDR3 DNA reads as TGTGCCTGGCGGGGGTCGGGCTACGAGCAGTACTTC. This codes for CAWRGSGYEQYF.

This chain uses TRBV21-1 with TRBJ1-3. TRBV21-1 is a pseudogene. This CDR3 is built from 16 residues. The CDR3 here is CASSSQRRSSGNTIYF. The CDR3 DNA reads TGTGCCAGCAGCTCCCAGAGGAGGTCCTCTGGAAACACCATATATTTT.